This T cell receptor beta chain was captured by sequencing in a study of neurological immune-mediated disorders. Noted time point: longitudinal time-point 1 (baseline). The cDNA came from 5'RACE, which used 10-nucleotide random UMIs. TCRdb fed the 5' RACE reads into MiXCR, producing one record per CDR3 protein. The sample has tens of thousands of distinct CDR3 sequences, roughly a tenth seen once. The CDR3 runs to 16 residues. V lost 1 base and J lost 4, with 17 bases in between. Germline CDR1 is SNHLY and CDR2 is FYNNEI. Specimen: PBMCs. The TCR was taken from a man between 25 and 39 years old in good health. The chain recombines TRBV2 with TRBJ2-7; D gene ambiguous. The CDR3 nucleotides are TGTGCCAGCAGTGAAGGAGGCGGAGCCAATCTTTACGAGCAGTACTTC. This encodes CASSEGGGANLYEQYF.